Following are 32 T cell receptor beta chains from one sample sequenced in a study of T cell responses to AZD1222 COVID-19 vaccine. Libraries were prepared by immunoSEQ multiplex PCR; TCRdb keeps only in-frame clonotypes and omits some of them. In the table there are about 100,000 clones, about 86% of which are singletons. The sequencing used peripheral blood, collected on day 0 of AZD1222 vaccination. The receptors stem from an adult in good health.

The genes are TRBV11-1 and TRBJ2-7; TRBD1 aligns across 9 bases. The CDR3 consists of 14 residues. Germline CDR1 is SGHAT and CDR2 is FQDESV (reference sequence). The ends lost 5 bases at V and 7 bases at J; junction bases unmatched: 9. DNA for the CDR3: TGTGCCAGCAGCCCCCGGGACAGGGCTTGGGAGCAGTACTTC. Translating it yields CASSPRDRAWEQYF.

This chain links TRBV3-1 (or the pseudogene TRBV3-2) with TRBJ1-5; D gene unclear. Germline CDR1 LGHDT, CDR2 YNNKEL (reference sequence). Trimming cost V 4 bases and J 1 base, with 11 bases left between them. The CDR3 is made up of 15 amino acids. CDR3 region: CASSLSGGSNQPQHF. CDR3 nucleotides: TGTGCCAGCAGCCTATCCGGAGGGAGCAATCAGCCCCAGCATTTT.

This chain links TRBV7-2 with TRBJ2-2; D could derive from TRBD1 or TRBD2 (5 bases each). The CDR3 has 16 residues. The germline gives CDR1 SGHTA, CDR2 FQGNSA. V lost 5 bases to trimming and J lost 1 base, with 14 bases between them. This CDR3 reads CASSPRAGKNTGELFF. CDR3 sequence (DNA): TGTGCCAGCAGCCCGAGGGCAGGGAAGAACACCGGGGAGCTGTTTTTT.

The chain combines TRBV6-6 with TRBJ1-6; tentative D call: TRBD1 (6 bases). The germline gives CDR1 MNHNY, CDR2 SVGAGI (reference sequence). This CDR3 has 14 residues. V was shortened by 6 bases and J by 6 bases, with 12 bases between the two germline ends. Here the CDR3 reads CASRIQGANSPLHF. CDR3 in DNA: TGTGCCAGCAGGATACAGGGTGCTAATTCACCCCTCCACTTT.

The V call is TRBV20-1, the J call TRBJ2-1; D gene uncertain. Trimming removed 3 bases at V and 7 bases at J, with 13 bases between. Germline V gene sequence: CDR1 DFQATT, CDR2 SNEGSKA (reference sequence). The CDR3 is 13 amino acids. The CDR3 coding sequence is TGCAGTGCTAGTCGTGATATTGGAAATGAGCAGTTCTTC. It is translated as CSASRDIGNEQFF.

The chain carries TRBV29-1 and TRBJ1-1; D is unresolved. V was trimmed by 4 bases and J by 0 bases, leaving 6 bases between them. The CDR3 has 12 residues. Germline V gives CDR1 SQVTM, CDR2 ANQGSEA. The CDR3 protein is CSVGTLNTEAFF. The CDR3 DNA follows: TGCAGCGTTGGGACTTTGAACACTGAAGCTTTCTTT. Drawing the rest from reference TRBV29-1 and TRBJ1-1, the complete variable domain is SAVISQKPSRDICQRGTSLTIQCQVDSQVTMMFWYRQQPGQSLTLIATANQGSEATYESGFVIDKFPISRPNLTFSTLTVSNMSPEDSSIYLCSVGTLNTEAFFGQGTRLTVV.

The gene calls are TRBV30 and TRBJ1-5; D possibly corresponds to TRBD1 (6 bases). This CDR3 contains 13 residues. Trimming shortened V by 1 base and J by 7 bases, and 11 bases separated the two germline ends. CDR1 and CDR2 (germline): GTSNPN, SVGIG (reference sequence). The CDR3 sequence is CAWSETGGQPQHF. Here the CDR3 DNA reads TGTGCCTGGAGTGAAACCGGGGGCCAGCCCCAGCATTTT.

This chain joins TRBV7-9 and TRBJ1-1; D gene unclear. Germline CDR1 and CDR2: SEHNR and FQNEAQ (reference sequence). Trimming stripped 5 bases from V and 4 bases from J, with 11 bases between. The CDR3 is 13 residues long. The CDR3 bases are TGTGCCAGCAGCCCGGTGCCTCGCACTGAAGCTTTCTTT. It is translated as CASSPVPRTEAFF.

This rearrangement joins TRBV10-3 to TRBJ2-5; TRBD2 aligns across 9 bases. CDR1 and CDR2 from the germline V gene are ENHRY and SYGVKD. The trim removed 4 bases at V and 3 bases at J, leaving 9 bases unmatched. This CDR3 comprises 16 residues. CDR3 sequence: CAISGQFSGGEETQYF. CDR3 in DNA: TGTGCCATCAGTGGGCAGTTTAGCGGGGGAGAAGAGACCCAGTACTTC.

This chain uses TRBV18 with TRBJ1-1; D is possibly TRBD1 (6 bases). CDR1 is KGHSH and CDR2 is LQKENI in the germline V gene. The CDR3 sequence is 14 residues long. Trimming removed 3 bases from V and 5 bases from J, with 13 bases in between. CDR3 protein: CASSPQGKGTEAFF. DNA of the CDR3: TGTGCCAGCTCACCCCAGGGGAAGGGGACTGAAGCTTTCTTT.

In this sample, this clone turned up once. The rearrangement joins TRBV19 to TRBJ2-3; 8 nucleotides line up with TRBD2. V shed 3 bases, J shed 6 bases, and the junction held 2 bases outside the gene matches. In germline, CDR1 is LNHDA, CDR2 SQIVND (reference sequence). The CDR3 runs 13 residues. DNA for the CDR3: TGTGCCAGTAGTATCAGCGGGAGTGATACGCAGTATTTT. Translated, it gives CASSISGSDTQYF.

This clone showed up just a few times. The CDR3 reads CASSLVRGAGSHEQYF. The CDR3 region has the DNA TGTGCCAGCAGCTTAGTGAGGGGGGCGGGTTCCCACGAGCAGTACTTC. The genes are TRBV13 and TRBJ2-7; D is possibly TRBD1 or TRBD2 (6 bases each). Trimming stripped 1 base from V and 5 bases from J, with 18 bases between. The CDR3 runs 16 residues. The germline CDR1 and CDR2 sequences are PRHDT and FYEKMQ (reference sequence).

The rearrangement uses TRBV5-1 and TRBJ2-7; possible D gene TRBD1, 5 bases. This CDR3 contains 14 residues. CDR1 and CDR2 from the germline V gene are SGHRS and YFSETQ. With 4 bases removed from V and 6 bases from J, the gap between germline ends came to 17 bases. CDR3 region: CASSKHRTTPEQYF. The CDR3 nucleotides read TGCGCCAGCAGCAAACACAGGACCACTCCCGAGCAGTACTTC.

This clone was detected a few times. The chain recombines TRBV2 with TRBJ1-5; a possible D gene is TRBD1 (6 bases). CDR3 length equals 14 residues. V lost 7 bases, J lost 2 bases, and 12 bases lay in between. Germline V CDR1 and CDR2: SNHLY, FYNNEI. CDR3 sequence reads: CASKTEGGNQPQHF. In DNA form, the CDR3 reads TGTGCCAGCAAGACCGAGGGGGGCAATCAGCCCCAGCATTTT.

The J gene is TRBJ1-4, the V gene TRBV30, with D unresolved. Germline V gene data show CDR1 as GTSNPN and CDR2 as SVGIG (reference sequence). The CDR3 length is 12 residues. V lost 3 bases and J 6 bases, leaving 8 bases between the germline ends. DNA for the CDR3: TGTGCCTGGAGCTCGGACTATGAAAAACTGTTTTTT. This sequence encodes CAWSSDYEKLFF. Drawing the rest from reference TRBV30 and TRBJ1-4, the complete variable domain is SQTIHQWPATLVQPVGSPLSLECTVEGTSNPNLYWYRQAAGRGLQLLFYSVGIGQISSEVPQNLSASRPQDRQFILSSKKLLLSDSGFYLCAWSSDYEKLFFGSGTQLSVL.

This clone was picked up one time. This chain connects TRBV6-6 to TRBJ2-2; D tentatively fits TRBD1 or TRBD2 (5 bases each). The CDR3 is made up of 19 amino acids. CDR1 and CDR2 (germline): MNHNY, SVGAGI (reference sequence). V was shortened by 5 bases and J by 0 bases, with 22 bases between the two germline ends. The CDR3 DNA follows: TGTGCCAGCAGTCCCTCGGGACCGTTCTTCTCCGCGAACACCGGGGAGCTGTTTTTT. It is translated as CASSPSGPFFSANTGELFF.

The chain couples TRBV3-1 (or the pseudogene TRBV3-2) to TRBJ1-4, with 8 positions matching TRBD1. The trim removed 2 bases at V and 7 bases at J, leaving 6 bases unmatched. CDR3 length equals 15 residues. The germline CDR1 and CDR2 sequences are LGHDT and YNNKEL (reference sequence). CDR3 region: CASSQNRQGAEKLFF. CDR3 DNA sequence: TGTGCCAGCAGCCAAAATAGGCAGGGGGCTGAAAAACTGTTTTTT.

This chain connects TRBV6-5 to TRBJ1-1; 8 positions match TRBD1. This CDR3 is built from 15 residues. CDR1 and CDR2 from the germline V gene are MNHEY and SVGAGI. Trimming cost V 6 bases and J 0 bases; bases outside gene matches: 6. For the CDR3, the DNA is TGTGCCAGCAGGGTGGACAGGGCGATGAACACTGAAGCTTTCTTT. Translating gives CASRVDRAMNTEAFF.

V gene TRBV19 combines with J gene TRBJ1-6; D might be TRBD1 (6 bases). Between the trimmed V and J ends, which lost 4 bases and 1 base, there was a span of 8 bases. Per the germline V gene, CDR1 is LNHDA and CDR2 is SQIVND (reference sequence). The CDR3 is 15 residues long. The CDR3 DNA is TGTGCCAGTAGTAAGGGGGTTTCCTATAATTCACCCCTCCACTTT. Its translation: CASSKGVSYNSPLHF.

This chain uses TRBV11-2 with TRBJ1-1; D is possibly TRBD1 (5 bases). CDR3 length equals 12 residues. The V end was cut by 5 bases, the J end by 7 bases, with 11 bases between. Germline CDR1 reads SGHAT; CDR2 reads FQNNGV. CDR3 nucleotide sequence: TGTGCCAGCAGCATTCAGGGCGTTGAAGCTTTCTTT. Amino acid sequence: CASSIQGVEAFF.

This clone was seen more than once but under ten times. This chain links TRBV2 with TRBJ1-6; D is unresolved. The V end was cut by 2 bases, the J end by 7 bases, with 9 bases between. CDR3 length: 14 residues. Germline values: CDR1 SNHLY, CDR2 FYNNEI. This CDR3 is CASSENNWNSPLHF. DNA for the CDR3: TGTGCCAGCAGTGAAAATAATTGGAATTCACCCCTCCACTTT. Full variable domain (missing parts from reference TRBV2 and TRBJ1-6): EPEVTQTPSHQVTQMGQEVILRCVPISNHLYFYWYRQILGQKVEFLVSFYNNEISEKSEIFDDQFSVERPDGSNFTLKIRSTKLEDSAMYFCASSENNWNSPLHFGNGTRLTVT.

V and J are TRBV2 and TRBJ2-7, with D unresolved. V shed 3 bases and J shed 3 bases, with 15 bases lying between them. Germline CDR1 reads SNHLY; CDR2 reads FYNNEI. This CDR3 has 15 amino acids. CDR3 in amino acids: CASSDSFIRGYEQYF. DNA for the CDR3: TGTGCCAGCAGTGACTCCTTTATCCGAGGCTACGAGCAGTACTTC.

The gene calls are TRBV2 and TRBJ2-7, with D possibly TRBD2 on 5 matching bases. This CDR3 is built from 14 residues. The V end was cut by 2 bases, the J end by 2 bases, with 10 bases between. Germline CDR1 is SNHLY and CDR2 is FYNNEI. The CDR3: CASSESLAPYEQYF. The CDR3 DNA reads TGTGCCAGCAGTGAAAGTCTAGCCCCCTACGAGCAGTACTTC. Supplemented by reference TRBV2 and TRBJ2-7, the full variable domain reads EPEVTQTPSHQVTQMGQEVILRCVPISNHLYFYWYRQILGQKVEFLVSFYNNEISEKSEIFDDQFSVERPDGSNFTLKIRSTKLEDSAMYFCASSESLAPYEQYFGPGTRLTVT.

CDR3 nucleotides: TGCGCCAGCAGCCCCGGGACAGGGGGAGGCGATACGCAGTATTTT. Translated, it gives CASSPGTGGGDTQYF. V is TRBV4-1 and J is TRBJ2-3; 11 bases align to TRBD1. With V trimmed by 4 bases and J by 6 bases, 6 bases remained unmatched. The CDR3 runs to 15 residues. Germline values: CDR1 MGHRA, CDR2 YSYEKL.

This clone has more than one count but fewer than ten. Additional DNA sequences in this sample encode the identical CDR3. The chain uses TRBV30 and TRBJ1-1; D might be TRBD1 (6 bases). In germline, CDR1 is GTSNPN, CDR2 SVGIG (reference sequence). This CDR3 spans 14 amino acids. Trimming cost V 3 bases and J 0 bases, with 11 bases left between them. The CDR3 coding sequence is TGTGCCTGGAGCAGGGACAATTTGAACACTGAAGCTTTCTTT. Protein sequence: CAWSRDNLNTEAFF.

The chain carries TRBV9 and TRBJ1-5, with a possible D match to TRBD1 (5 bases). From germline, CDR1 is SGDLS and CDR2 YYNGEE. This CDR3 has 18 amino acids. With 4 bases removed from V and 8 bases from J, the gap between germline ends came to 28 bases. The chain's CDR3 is CASSWRDVTTKAAKPQHF. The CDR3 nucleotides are TGTGCCAGCAGCTGGAGGGACGTAACGACTAAAGCCGCCAAGCCCCAGCATTTT.

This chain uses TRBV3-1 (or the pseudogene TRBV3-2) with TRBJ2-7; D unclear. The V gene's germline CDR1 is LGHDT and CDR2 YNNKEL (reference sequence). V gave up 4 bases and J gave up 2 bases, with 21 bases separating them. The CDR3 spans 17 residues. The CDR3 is CASSRRIGWESPYEQYF. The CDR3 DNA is TGTGCCAGCAGCCGACGAATTGGCTGGGAATCCCCCTACGAGCAGTACTTC.

CDR3 loop: CASTTLRADGTNEKLFF. CDR3 coding DNA: TGTGCCAGCACCACTCTACGGGCCGACGGTACTAATGAAAAACTGTTTTTT. The chain employs TRBV7-2 and TRBJ1-4; D remains unclear. V gave up 7 bases and J gave up 2 bases, with 20 bases separating them. The CDR3 has 17 residues. CDR1 is SGHTA and CDR2 is FQGNSA in the germline V gene.

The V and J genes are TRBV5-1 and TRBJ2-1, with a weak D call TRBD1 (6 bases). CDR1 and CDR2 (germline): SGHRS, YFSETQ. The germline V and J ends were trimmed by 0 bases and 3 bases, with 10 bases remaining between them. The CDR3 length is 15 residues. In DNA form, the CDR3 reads TGCGCCAGCAGCTTGGCGGGGACAAACTACAATGAGCAGTTCTTC. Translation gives CASSLAGTNYNEQFF. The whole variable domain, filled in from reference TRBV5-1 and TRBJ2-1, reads KAGVTQTPRYLIKTRGQQVTLSCSPISGHRSVSWYQQTPGQGLQFLFEYFSETQRNKGNFPGRFSGRQFSNSRSEMNVSTLELGDSALYLCASSLAGTNYNEQFFGPGTRLTVL.

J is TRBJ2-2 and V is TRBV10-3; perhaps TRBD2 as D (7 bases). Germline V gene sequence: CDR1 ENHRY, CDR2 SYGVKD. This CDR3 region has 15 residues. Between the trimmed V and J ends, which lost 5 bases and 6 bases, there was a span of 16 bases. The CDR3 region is CAISTGLGGSGELFF. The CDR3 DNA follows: TGTGCCATCAGTACTGGACTAGGGGGGTCCGGGGAGCTGTTTTTT.

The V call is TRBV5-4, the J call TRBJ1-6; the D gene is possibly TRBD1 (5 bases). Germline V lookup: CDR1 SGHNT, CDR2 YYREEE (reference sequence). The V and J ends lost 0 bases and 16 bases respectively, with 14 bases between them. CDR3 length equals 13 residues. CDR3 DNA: TGTGCCAGCAGCTTGGTAGGCAGGGATACTCTCCACTTT. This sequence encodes CASSLVGRDTLHF. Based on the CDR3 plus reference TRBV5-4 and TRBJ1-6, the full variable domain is ETGVTQSPTHLIKTRGQQVTLRCSSQSGHNTVSWYQQALGQGPQFIFQYYREEENGRGNFPPRFSGLQFPNYSSELNVNALELDDSALYLCASSLVGRDTLHFGNGTRLTVT.

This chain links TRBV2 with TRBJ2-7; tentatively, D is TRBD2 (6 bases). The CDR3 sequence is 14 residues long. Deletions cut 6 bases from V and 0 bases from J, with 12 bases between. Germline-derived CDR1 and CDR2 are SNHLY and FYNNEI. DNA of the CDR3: TGTGCCAGCAGGGGGAGGACGCTCTCCTACGAGCAGTACTTC. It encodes CASRGRTLSYEQYF.